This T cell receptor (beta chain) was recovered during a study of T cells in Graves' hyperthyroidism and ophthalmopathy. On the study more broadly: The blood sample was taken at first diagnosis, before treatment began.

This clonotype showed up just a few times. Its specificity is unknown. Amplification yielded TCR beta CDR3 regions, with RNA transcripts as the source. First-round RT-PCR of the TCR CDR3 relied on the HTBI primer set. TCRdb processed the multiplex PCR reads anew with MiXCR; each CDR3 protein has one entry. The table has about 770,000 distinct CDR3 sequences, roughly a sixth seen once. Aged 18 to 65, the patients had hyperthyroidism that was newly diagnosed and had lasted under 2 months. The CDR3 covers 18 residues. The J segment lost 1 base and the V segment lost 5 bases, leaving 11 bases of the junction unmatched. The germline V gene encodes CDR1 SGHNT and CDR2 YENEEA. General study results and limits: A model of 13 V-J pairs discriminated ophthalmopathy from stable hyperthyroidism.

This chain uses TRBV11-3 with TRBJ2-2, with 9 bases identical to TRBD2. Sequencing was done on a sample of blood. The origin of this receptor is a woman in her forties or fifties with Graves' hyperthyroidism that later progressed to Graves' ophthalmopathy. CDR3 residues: CASSPSFGAGGNTGELFF. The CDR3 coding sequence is TGTGCCAGCAGCCCCAGCTTCGGAGCGGGGGGGAACACCGGGGAGCTGTTTTTT.